This entry features one T cell receptor beta chain sequence. TCRdb's table, derived via immunoSEQ multiplex PCR, lists solely in-frame clones and lacks some. The sample contains around 85,000 clones, over 80% of which appear only once. This entry is derived from a study of T cell changes during pregnancy in multiple sclerosis. This CDR3 is built from 15 residues. The J segment lost 9 bases and the V segment lost 4 bases, leaving 12 bases of the junction unmatched. The germline V gene has CDR1 MRHNA and CDR2 SNTAGT. The origin of this receptor is a female donor in good health, serving as a control in a pregnancy study. Some clones in this sample may be carry-over from other donors' samples. This chain uses TRBV6-4 with TRBJ2-1; 7 nucleotides match TRBD2. The material sequenced was PBMCs, taken in the first trimester of pregnancy. Here the CDR3 DNA reads TGTGCCAGCAGTGTAATGGCGGGAGATAGTAGTGAGCAGTTCTTC. Protein: CASSVMAGDSSEQFF.